Below, 15 T cell receptor beta chains from the same sample are listed, as sequenced in a study of cytomegalovirus exposure and HLA in healthy donors (dated by TCRdb to the late 2010s). Libraries were built with the immunoSEQ multiplex PCR assay. The multiplex PCR relied on a mix of 60 forward primers for TCR Vbeta segments and 13 reverse primers for TCR Jbeta segments. TCRdb carries this immuneACCESS record with in-frame sequences only. Its versions omit some clonotypes, under half of them owing to an unresolved V gene in the studies checked, with the rest unexplained. Counted in this sample were fewer than 300,000 clones; 80% to 90% of them appeared once. Less than 4.5% of the sample goes to the ten largest clones. Sequenced input: PBMCs. The receptors were sampled from a man aged 35 to 55 in good health and CMV-seropositive.

The chain couples TRBV27 to TRBJ2-3; D is possibly TRBD2 (5 bases). Germline CDR1 is MNHEY and CDR2 is SMNVEV (reference sequence). The CDR3 spans 12 residues. The V and J ends lost 5 bases and 8 bases respectively, with 11 bases between them. In DNA form, the CDR3 reads TGTGCCAGCAGTCCGACGGCGGGTACGCAGTATTTT. Its translation is CASSPTAGTQYF.

The table lists this clone with a count of one. V usage is TRBV5-1 and J usage is TRBJ2-7, with 10 bases matching TRBD2. The germline gives CDR1 SGHRS, CDR2 YFSETQ. The CDR3 is 15 amino acids. Trimming removed 5 bases from V and 3 bases from J; junction bases left unmatched: 8. The CDR3: CASRDPGTSVYEQYF. Written as DNA, the CDR3 is TGCGCCAGCAGGGACCCCGGGACTAGCGTCTACGAGCAGTACTTC.

The rearrangement joins TRBV19 to TRBJ2-3, with D tentatively TRBD1 (6 bases). The CDR3 is made up of 16 amino acids. CDR1 is LNHDA, CDR2 SQIVND, per germline (reference sequence). V was shortened by 5 bases and J by 0 bases, with 15 bases between the two germline ends. DNA of the CDR3: TGTGCCAGTAGTTTCGACAGGTTCTCTAGCACAGATACGCAGTATTTT. Protein product: CASSFDRFSSTDTQYF.

J is TRBJ2-7 and V is TRBV5-4; TRBD1 aligns across 9 bases. Germline V gene sequence: CDR1 SGHNT, CDR2 YYREEE (reference sequence). Germline trimming cut 4 bases from V and 1 base from J; bases unmatched to any gene: 3. This CDR3 has 14 residues. The CDR3 region has the DNA TGTGCCAGCAGCGAAGGACAGGGGTCCTACGAGCAGTACTTC. The encoded protein is CASSEGQGSYEQYF.

The CDR3 DNA is TGTGCCAGCAGCGATATCCGGACAGGCTACGAGCAGTACTTC. Translating it yields CASSDIRTGYEQYF. The genes are TRBV7-9 and TRBJ2-7; TRBD1 matches 7 bases. J gave up 3 bases and V 5 bases, and 7 bases lay outside the gene matches. The CDR3 has 14 residues. Germline-derived CDR1 and CDR2 are SEHNR and FQNEAQ (reference sequence).

The genes are TRBV5-1 and TRBJ2-7; 10 bases align to TRBD2. V lost 1 base to trimming and J lost 1 base; unmatched junction nucleotides: 8. Germline V gene lookup returns CDR1 SGHRS and CDR2 YFSETQ. The CDR3 runs to 17 residues. The CDR3 region has the DNA TGCGCCAGCAGCTTGCTTCTAGCGGGAGCTGGTTCCTACGAGCAGTACTTC. This sequence encodes CASSLLLAGAGSYEQYF.

This clone was found once. CDR3 region: CASRWGSGSTDTQYF. The CDR3 DNA reads TGTGCCAGCAGGTGGGGTAGCGGTTCCACAGATACGCAGTATTTT. The chain combines TRBV7-6 with TRBJ2-3; D may be TRBD2 (6 bases). Germline assignment: CDR1 SGHVS and CDR2 FNYEAQ. This CDR3 region has 15 residues. V lost 6 bases to trimming and J lost 2 bases, with 15 bases between them.

The V and J genes are TRBV20-1 and TRBJ1-1; D call uncertain. There are 11 residues in the CDR3. CDR1 DFQATT and CDR2 SNEGSKA come from the germline V gene (reference sequence). Trimming removed 6 bases from V and 2 bases from J, with 7 bases in between. The CDR3 region has the DNA TGCAGTGCCCAGGAAAACACTGAAGCTTTCTTT. Translation: CSAQENTEAFF.

The V gene is TRBV7-6, the J gene TRBJ1-2, with D perhaps TRBD1 (6 bases). This CDR3 is built from 14 residues. The V gene's germline CDR1 is SGHVS and CDR2 FNYEAQ. Trimming removed 5 bases from V and 4 bases from J, with 14 bases in between. The CDR3 loop is CASSPGRGGYGYTF. The CDR3 bases are TGTGCCAGCAGCCCGGGAAGGGGGGGCTATGGCTACACCTTC.

Concerning this clone: The sample carries other DNA sequences with the same CDR3. The chain combines TRBV27 with TRBJ2-6; a possible D gene is TRBD1 (5 bases). Trimming cost V 5 bases and J 3 bases, with 11 bases left between them. The CDR3 contains 15 residues. Per germline, CDR1 MNHEY and CDR2 SMNVEV (reference sequence). CDR3 in amino acids: CASSRQGSGANVLTF. DNA for the CDR3: TGTGCCAGCAGTCGCCAGGGTAGTGGGGCCAACGTCCTGACTTTC.

The chain uses TRBV4-1 and TRBJ2-7; TRBD2 is a possible D gene (5 bases). CDR1 MGHRA and CDR2 YSYEKL come from the germline V gene. Between the trimmed V and J ends, which lost 4 bases and 2 bases, there was a span of 15 bases. The CDR3 is 15 amino acids. The CDR3 bases are TGCGCCAGCAGCCCGATGAATAGCGCAACCTACGAGCAGTACTTC. As protein: CASSPMNSATYEQYF.

This clone appeared once. This rearrangement joins TRBV9 to TRBJ1-3, with 7 bases aligning to TRBD1. The J segment lost 0 bases and the V segment lost 3 bases, leaving 18 bases of the junction unmatched. The CDR3 covers 20 residues. CDR1 is SGDLS, CDR2 YYNGEE, per germline. CDR3 residues: CASSARTGAAGVRSGNTIYF. The DNA for the CDR3 is TGTGCCAGCAGCGCCCGGACAGGCGCGGCTGGTGTTCGCTCTGGAAACACCATATATTTT.

The table lists this clone with a count of one. V is TRBV5-6 and J is TRBJ2-7; the match to TRBD2 covers 10 bases. The CDR3 loop spans 15 amino acids. The germline gives CDR1 SGHDT, CDR2 YYEEEE. V was pared by 0 bases and J by 5 bases, with 5 bases of the junction left unmatched. The CDR3 loop reads CASSLVAGGGDEQYF. CDR3 nucleotide sequence: TGTGCCAGCAGCTTGGTAGCGGGAGGAGGCGACGAGCAGTACTTC.

The rearrangement joins TRBV6-5 to TRBJ1-2; D not certain. The CDR3 contains 13 residues. Germline CDR1 is MNHEY and CDR2 is SVGAGI. The V and J ends lost 2 bases and 3 bases respectively, with 7 bases between them. The CDR3 bases are TGTGCCAGCAGTTACGGGCAGGACTATGGCTACACCTTC. This translates into CASSYGQDYGYTF.

The chain combines TRBV19 with TRBJ2-1, with unresolved D. V was clipped by 5 bases and J by 0 bases, with 14 bases between them. Germline CDR1 is LNHDA and CDR2 is SQIVND (reference sequence). This CDR3 region has 16 residues. In DNA form, the CDR3 reads TGTGCCAGTAGTCCCTTTGCGGCAAGCTCCTACAATGAGCAGTTCTTC. Its protein is CASSPFAASSYNEQFF.